This T cell receptor (beta chain) originates from a study of blood T cell repertoires in COVID-19. Study-level background: COVID-19 samples from acute and convalescent phases originated in the United States, Italy and Spain. The analysed material was cDNA or gDNA that came from T cells, B-cell-depleted T cells, or PBMCs.

Authors' processing steps: Reference gene primers were amplified, and this amplification served to estimate nucleated cell counts. Measured with immunoSEQ multiplex PCR; TCRdb has only the in-frame clones, and not every one. V, J and clone size are taken as reported in that table, and D and trimming were inferred from the DNA itself. The table lists 55,000 to 65,000 clones, approximately 75% of them singletons. Germline CDR1 reads MNHEY; CDR2 reads SMNVEV (reference sequence). The CDR3 covers 14 residues. V lost 4 bases and J lost 6, with 15 bases in between. Sequencing was performed on peripheral blood. The receptor was isolated from a man aged 55-75 years with COVID-19, enrolled during active disease. The chain carries TRBV27 and TRBJ1-1, with no clear D. CDR3 DNA: TGTGCCAGCAGTTCCCGGGCCCGAGGGCCTGAAGCTTTCTTT. It codes for CASSSRARGPEAFF.